This T cell receptor (beta chain) was observed in a study of CD8+CD57+ T cells in acquired aplastic anemia. In the study overall: Isolated CD4+ and CD8+ cells, once sorted, yielded DNA averaging about 3 ug.

CD8+CD57+ cell expansion, shown by flow cytometry, had occurred in the patients selected for sequencing. This clonotype was seen many times. For CDR3 and TCR beta VDJ profiling, genomic DNA was the template used. TCRdb passed the reads through MiXCR, listing each CDR3 protein once. The table has 450,000 to 550,000 distinct CDR3 sequences, more than 25% seen once. The CDR3 is 15 residues long. The V gene's germline CDR1 is SGDLS and CDR2 YYNGEE. Trimming removed 4 bases at V and 0 bases at J, with 11 bases between. The genes are TRBV9 and TRBJ1-3; D is ambiguous. The TCR was taken from a human donor with aplastic anemia. Specimen: sorted CD4+, CD8+, or CD8+CD57+ T cells (not recorded which) from PBMCs. In nucleotides, the CDR3 is TGTGCCAGCAGCCCTACGGTATACTCTGGAAACACCATATATTTT. It specifies CASSPTVYSGNTIYF.